Below are 29 T cell receptor beta chains sequenced from a single sample in a study of shared clonotypes between healthy human individuals. The naive CD8 subset, CD45RO-negative cells positively selected for CCR7, excluded terminally differentiated effector memory CD45RA+ cells. Repertoires were generated with immunoSEQ multiplex PCR, while TCRdb's copy carries only in-frame clones and drops some. This table holds around 1.9 million clones, 93% found once. Material: naive CD8+ T cells from PBMCs. The receptors shown here come from a man younger than 35 in good health. Some clones in this sample may be carry-over from other donors' samples.

The genes are TRBV7-2 and TRBJ2-1; D not resolved. CDR1 is SGHTA and CDR2 is FQGNSA in the germline V gene. The CDR3 extends over 14 amino acids. The V end lost 3 bases, the J end lost 4 bases, and 10 bases lay between the germline ends. CDR3 DNA: TGTGCCAGCAGCTTGGGTGGGCCGTACAATGAGCAGTTCTTC. It is translated as CASSLGGPYNEQFF.

The V and J genes are TRBV7-9 and TRBJ2-7, with D possibly matching TRBD1 (6 bases). Trimming removed 2 bases from V and 2 bases from J, with 16 bases in between. The CDR3 extends over 16 amino acids. Germline CDR1 is SEHNR and CDR2 is FQNEAQ (reference sequence). CDR3 residues: CASSLRLRDTAYEQYF. The CDR3 DNA reads as TGTGCCAGCAGCTTAAGGCTAAGGGACACGGCCTACGAGCAGTACTTC.

This sequence joins TRBV7-9 and TRBJ2-4; TRBD1 matches at 7 bases. The CDR3 extends over 16 amino acids. After removal of 4 bases from V and 0 bases from J, the junction contained 6 bases not matched to a gene. Per the germline V gene, CDR1 is SEHNR and CDR2 is FQNEAQ (reference sequence). The chain's CDR3 is CASSSTGALAKNIQYF. The CDR3 DNA sequence: TGTGCCAGCAGCTCCACAGGGGCTCTAGCCAAAAACATTCAGTACTTC.

The chain has TRBV6-5 and TRBJ1-1; TRBD1 matches 7 bases. Losses at the gene ends were 5 bases for V and 4 bases for J; bases not matched to a gene: 4. The CDR3 is made up of 13 amino acids. Germline CDR1 reads MNHEY; CDR2 reads SVGAGI. CDR3 sequence (DNA): TGTGCCAGCAGTCGACAGGGCGGCACTGAAGCTTTCTTT. It specifies CASSRQGGTEAFF.

The rearrangement joins TRBV28 to TRBJ2-7, with TRBD1 identical over 7 bases. The CDR3 runs to 13 residues. V lost 2 bases and J lost 6; bases outside the gene matches: 4. Germline assignment: CDR1 MDHEN and CDR2 SYDVKM. This CDR3 reads CASSLRDSFEQYF. Written as DNA, the CDR3 is TGTGCCAGCAGTTTAAGGGACAGTTTCGAGCAGTACTTC.

The V call is TRBV11-3, the J call TRBJ2-2; 11 bases line up with TRBD1. Germline loops: CDR1 SGHNT, CDR2 YENEEA. The CDR3 totals 16 residues. V dropped 5 bases and J dropped 7; count of bases not matched to a gene: 9. The CDR3, as DNA: TGTGCCAGCAGCCCTCGGGACAGGGGGTTGGGCGGGGAGCTGTTTTTT. It codes for CASSPRDRGLGGELFF.

The chain links TRBV28 to TRBJ2-1; possibly TRBD1 for D (8 bases). V was trimmed by 1 base and J by 9 bases, leaving 16 bases between them. Germline CDR1 and CDR2: MDHEN and SYDVKM. This CDR3 contains 15 residues. CDR3 sequence: CASSLYTNRGGEQFF. CDR3 DNA: TGTGCCAGCAGTTTATACACAAACAGGGGGGGTGAGCAGTTCTTC. The full variable domain, in which reference TRBV28 and TRBJ2-1 provide the parts outside the CDR3, is DVKVTQSSRYLVKRTGEKVFLECVQDMDHENMFWYRQDPGLGLRLIYFSYDVKMKEKGDIPEGYSVSREKKERFSLILESASTNQTSMYLCASSLYTNRGGEQFFGPGTRLTVL.

In regard to this clone: Other DNA sequences within the sample encode an identical CDR3. The chain has TRBV15 and TRBJ1-4; D remains unclear. The CDR3 is 14 amino acids. Between the trimmed V and J ends, which lost 3 bases and 0 bases, there was a span of 5 bases. Germline CDR1 LNHNV, CDR2 YYDKDF (reference sequence). Here the CDR3 reads CATSSDATNEKLFF. In DNA, the CDR3 is TGTGCCACCAGCAGCGACGCAACTAATGAAAAACTGTTTTTT.

The rearrangement uses TRBV5-1 and TRBJ2-1; tentative D call: TRBD2 (6 bases). The CDR3 totals 13 residues. Trimming shortened V by 4 bases and J by 4 bases, and 9 bases separated the two germline ends. Germline assignment: CDR1 SGHRS and CDR2 YFSETQ. The CDR3 spells CASSRDLYNEQFF. CDR3 bases: TGCGCCAGCAGCCGGGACTTATACAATGAGCAGTTCTTC.

The chain is built from TRBV19 and TRBJ2-1, with D maybe TRBD1 (6 bases). V lost 9 bases and J 3 bases, leaving 18 bases between the germline ends. This CDR3 has 15 residues. In germline, CDR1 is LNHDA, CDR2 SQIVND (reference sequence). The CDR3: CASAPGTYYYNEQFF. The CDR3 DNA reads as TGTGCCAGCGCGCCCGGGACATACTACTACAATGAGCAGTTCTTC.

J is TRBJ1-1 and V is TRBV7-9, with D unclear. CDR1 and CDR2 (germline): SEHNR, FQNEAQ (reference sequence). V was cut by 10 bases and J by 4 bases, with 10 bases left in between. The CDR3 contains 11 residues. CDR3 nucleotides: TGTGCCACCAGGCGGGGCACTGAAGCTTTCTTT. Protein product: CATRRGTEAFF.

The chain recombines TRBV2 with TRBJ2-3; D might be TRBD1 or TRBD2, each matching 5 bases. V dropped 5 bases and J dropped 6 bases, with 18 bases sitting between them. Germline loops: CDR1 SNHLY, CDR2 FYNNEI. This CDR3 is 15 amino acids long. CDR3 sequence: CASSWAGRPLDTQYF. The DNA for the CDR3 is TGTGCCAGCAGTTGGGCAGGGAGACCTCTGGATACGCAGTATTTT.

CDR3 region: CASSQEGGLSTDTQYF. DNA for the CDR3: TGTGCCAGCAGCCAAGAGGGGGGCCTAAGCACAGATACGCAGTATTTT. The chain combines TRBV4-2 with TRBJ2-3; D tentatively reads TRBD1 or TRBD2 (6 bases each). The CDR3 covers 16 residues. CDR1 and CDR2 (germline): LGHNA, YNFKEQ. V was shortened by 0 bases and J by 0 bases, with 10 bases between the two germline ends.

J is TRBJ1-2 and V is TRBV11-2; 8 bases agree with TRBD1. The germline V gene encodes CDR1 SGHAT and CDR2 FQNNGV. The CDR3 extends over 13 amino acids. The J segment lost 8 bases and the V segment lost 0 bases, leaving 2 bases of the junction unmatched. This CDR3 is CASSLDQGAGYTF. The CDR3 bases are TGTGCCAGCAGCTTAGATCAGGGGGCGGGCTACACCTTC.

The CDR3 DNA sequence: TGTGCCAGCAGCTCCAACCGGGACAGAGCTGGCTACACCTTC. This codes for CASSSNRDRAGYTF. The chain uses TRBV5-6 and TRBJ1-2; 7 nucleotides match TRBD1. CDR3 size: 14 residues. Germline trimming cut 3 bases from V and 7 bases from J; bases unmatched to any gene: 9. CDR1 is SGHDT, CDR2 YYEEEE, per germline.

The rearrangement links TRBV27 to TRBJ2-4; possible D gene TRBD2, 5 bases. Germline lookup yields CDR1 MNHEY and CDR2 SMNVEV (reference sequence). The V end lost 4 bases, the J end lost 15 bases, and 16 bases lay between the germline ends. The CDR3 has 12 residues. This CDR3 is CASSSGPGLGYF. As DNA, the CDR3 is TGTGCCAGCAGTTCGGGTCCTGGACTTGGGTACTTC.

The chain links TRBV6-5 to TRBJ1-1; no reliable D call. The CDR3 has 13 residues. The germline V gene has CDR1 MNHEY and CDR2 SVGAGI. Trimming stripped 5 bases from V and 7 bases from J, with 14 bases between. CDR3 loop: CASSNPNPDEAFF. CDR3 coding DNA: TGTGCCAGCAGTAATCCCAATCCCGATGAAGCTTTCTTT.

Concerning this clone itself: Other DNA variants within this sample encode the same CDR3. This chain connects TRBV7-9 to TRBJ2-3; D remains unclear. The V and J ends lost 0 bases and 6 bases respectively, with 7 bases between them. The CDR3 consists of 13 residues. The germline V gene has CDR1 SEHNR and CDR2 FQNEAQ (reference sequence). This CDR3 is CASSLASADTQYF. For the CDR3, the DNA is TGTGCCAGCAGCTTAGCTTCGGCTGATACGCAGTATTTT.

The chain employs TRBV5-1 and TRBJ2-7; D gene unclear. Trimming shortened V by 4 bases and J by 10 bases, and 15 bases separated the two germline ends. This CDR3 spans 12 amino acids. CDR1 is SGHRS and CDR2 is YFSETQ in the germline V gene. The CDR3 DNA reads as TGCGCCAGCAGCCCGGGTGTTCCAGAACAGTACTTC. Amino acid sequence: CASSPGVPEQYF.

The chain joins TRBV7-8 to TRBJ2-5, with D tentatively TRBD1 (5 bases). The CDR3 has 17 amino acids. Germline V gives CDR1 SGHVS, CDR2 FQNEAQ. Trimming stripped 1 base from V and 5 bases from J, with 20 bases between. The CDR3 region is CASSLDYGMGLGETQYF. The CDR3 coding sequence is TGTGCCAGCAGCTTAGATTATGGGATGGGGCTAGGGGAGACCCAGTACTTC.

V and J are TRBV2 and TRBJ1-2; no firm D call. CDR3 length: 11 residues. Deletions cut 9 bases from V and 4 bases from J, with 9 bases between. CDR1 is SNHLY and CDR2 is FYNNEI in the germline V gene. CDR3 sequence reads: CASSAGYGYTF. As DNA, the CDR3 is TGTGCCAGTTCGGCGGGCTATGGCTACACCTTC.

The rearrangement uses TRBV10-3 and TRBJ2-3; 11 bases are shared with TRBD2. V lost 5 bases and J lost 5; bases outside the gene matches: 6. The CDR3 is made up of 15 amino acids. CDR1 and CDR2 from the germline V gene are ENHRY and SYGVKD. This chain's CDR3 is CAISKLAGVEDTQYF. The CDR3 region has the DNA TGTGCCATCAGTAAACTAGCGGGAGTAGAAGATACGCAGTATTTT.

Notes on this clone: An end of the junction does not agree with germline; a read error may underlie this. For the CDR3, the DNA is TGTGCCAGCGCTTGGGAGGGAACAGGTACGCAGTATTTT. Its protein product is CASAWEGTGTQYF. The chain is built from TRBV7-3 and TRBJ2-3; 7 nucleotides line up with TRBD2. The CDR3 is made up of 13 amino acids. Per the germline V gene, CDR1 is SGHTA and CDR2 is FQGTGA.

This clone has a single count. This rearrangement joins TRBV7-6 to TRBJ2-7, with TRBD2 matching over 9 bases. CDR3 length: 15 amino acids. CDR1 and CDR2 (germline): SGHVS, FNYEAQ. With 5 bases clipped from V and 6 bases from J, the junction kept 11 bases outside the gene matches. This CDR3 is CASSALTGTSSEQYF. The DNA for the CDR3 is TGTGCCAGCAGCGCACTAACCGGGACTAGCAGCGAGCAGTACTTC.

The genes are TRBV28 and TRBJ2-7, with 10 bases fitting TRBD2. Germline V gene data show CDR1 as MDHEN and CDR2 as SYDVKM. This CDR3 is 14 amino acids long. The V and J ends lost 6 bases and 6 bases, in that order; junction bases with no gene match: 8. The CDR3 nucleotides are TGTGCCAGCAGCCCAGCTAGCGGGAGCTCCGAGCAGTACTTC. Its protein is CASSPASGSSEQYF.

The chain employs TRBV5-5 and TRBJ2-7; possibly TRBD1 for D (6 bases). Germline V gene lookup returns CDR1 SGHKS and CDR2 YYEKEE (reference sequence). V lost 0 bases to trimming and J lost 3 bases, with 10 bases between them. This CDR3 contains 14 residues. The DNA of the CDR3 is TGTGCCAGCAGCTTGGAGGGACATATCTACGAGCAGTACTTC. Amino acids: CASSLEGHIYEQYF. Full variable domain (remainder filled in from reference TRBV5-5 and TRBJ2-7): DAGVTQSPTHLIKTRGQQVTLRCSPISGHKSVSWYQQVLGQGPQFIFQYYEKEERGRGNFPDRFSARQFPNYSSELNVNALLLGDSALYLCASSLEGHIYEQYFGPGTRLTVT.

The V gene is TRBV21-1, the J gene TRBJ2-7. TRBV21-1 is a listed pseudogene. This CDR3 is built from 9 residues. CDR3 region: CARKYEQYF. CDR3 sequence (DNA): TGTGCCAGGAAATACGAGCAGTACTTC.

V is TRBV7-9 and J is TRBJ2-6, with 7 bases aligning to TRBD1. Looked up from germline, CDR1 is SEHNR and CDR2 is FQNEAQ (reference sequence). The ends lost 4 bases at V and 14 bases at J; junction bases unmatched: 14. The CDR3 is 15 amino acids. CDR3 sequence (DNA): TGTGCCAGCAGCTCGAGTCAAGACAGGGCTTTATTCCTGACTTTC. This gives the protein CASSSSQDRALFLTF.

J is TRBJ1-5 and V is TRBV19, with D possibly TRBD1 on 5 matching bases. CDR3 length: 12 amino acids. Trimming shortened V by 3 bases and J by 7 bases, and 7 bases separated the two germline ends. Germline V CDR1 and CDR2: LNHDA, SQIVND (reference sequence). The CDR3 DNA sequence: TGTGCCAGTAGTATGGGGCGCCAGCCCCAGCATTTT. It encodes CASSMGRQPQHF.